This TCR beta chain was sequenced for a study of PD-L1 blockade in urothelial cancer. Turning to the study itself: In terms of prior chemotherapy, patients had received 0 to 3 regimens.

Assay: immunoSEQ multiplex PCR; the TCRdb copy retains only in-frame clones and omits some. This sample has some 77,000 clones, with about nine tenths found just once. This CDR3 region has 16 residues. The ends were cut back, 5 bases at V and 5 bases at J, with 21 bases in the middle. The germline CDR1 and CDR2 sequences are SGHAT and FQNNGV. The receptor was isolated from a woman aged 70-85 years with urothelial cancer. The gene calls are TRBV11-2 and TRBJ1-2; D is ambiguous. The sample consisted of PBMCs, taken around atezolizumab (anti-PD-L1) treatment. The CDR3, as DNA: TGTGCCAGCAGCCCCAAACAGACGGGATTAGGGTATGGCTACACCTTC. Translated, it gives CASSPKQTGLGYGYTF. The full variable domain, its missing parts supplied by reference TRBV11-2 and TRBJ1-2, is EAGVAQSPRYKIIEKRQSVAFWCNPISGHATLYWYQQILGQGPKLLIQFQNNGVVDDSQLPKDRFSAERLKGVDSTLKIQPAKLEDSAVYLCASSPKQTGLGYGYTFGSGTRLTVV.